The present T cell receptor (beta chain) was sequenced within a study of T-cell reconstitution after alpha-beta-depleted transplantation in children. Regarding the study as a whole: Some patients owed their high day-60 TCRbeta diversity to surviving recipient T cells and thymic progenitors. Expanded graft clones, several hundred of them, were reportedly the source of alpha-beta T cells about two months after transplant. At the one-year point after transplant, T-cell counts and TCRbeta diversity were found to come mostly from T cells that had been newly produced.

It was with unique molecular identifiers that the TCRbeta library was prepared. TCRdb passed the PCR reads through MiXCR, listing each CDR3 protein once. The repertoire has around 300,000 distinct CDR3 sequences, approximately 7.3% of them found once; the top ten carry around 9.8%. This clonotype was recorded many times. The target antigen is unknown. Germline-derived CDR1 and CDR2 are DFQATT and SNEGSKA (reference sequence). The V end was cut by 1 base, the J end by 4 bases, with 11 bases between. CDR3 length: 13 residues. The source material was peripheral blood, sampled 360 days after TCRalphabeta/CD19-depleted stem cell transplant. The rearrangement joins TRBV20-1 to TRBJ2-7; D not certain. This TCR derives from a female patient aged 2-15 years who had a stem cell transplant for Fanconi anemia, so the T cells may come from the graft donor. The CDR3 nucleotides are TGCAGTGCTAGAGGTCCCGGAATTTACGAGCAGTACTTC. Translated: CSARGPGIYEQYF.